This T cell receptor (beta chain) was sequenced in a study of regulatory and conventional T cells in RAG deficiency. The repertoire was sequenced with immunoSEQ multiplex PCR; TCRdb's copy has only in-frame clones and lacks some. The sample holds fewer than 20,000 clones, roughly 90% seen once. The sorted regulatory T cells were CD4+, CD25-high and CD127-low, with genomic DNA sequenced. The germline V gene has CDR1 LGHNT and CDR2 FRNRAP. V gave up 2 bases and J gave up 8 bases; unmatched junction bases: 17. The CDR3 loop spans 18 amino acids. Study findings and constraints: In Omenn syndrome, Treg and Tconv repertoires overlapped >85%. In Omenn syndrome, sorted "Tregs" may be peripherally activated cells. Omenn syndrome and CID/AS patients had about 100-fold fewer unique Treg TCR beta sequences, versus around 10-fold elsewhere.

For this clone: Its antigen remains unidentified.

The same sample was also studied in work on regulatory T cells. According to that study: The PCR used 52 TRBV and 13 TRBJ primers.

This rearrangement joins TRBV12-5 to TRBJ2-1; 8 bases fit TRBD1. Sequenced material: Tregs sorted from blood. This receptor was taken from a human donor in good health. The CDR3 region is CASGLPAFTRQGSHEQFF. CDR3 sequence (DNA): TGTGCTAGTGGTTTGCCTGCCTTTACGAGACAGGGGTCCCATGAGCAGTTCTTC. The whole variable domain, filled in from reference TRBV12-5 and TRBJ2-1, reads DARVTQTPRHKVTEMGQEVTMRCQPILGHNTVFWYRQTMMQGLELLAYFRNRAPLDDSGMPKDRFSAEMPDATLATLKIQPSEPRDSAVYFCASGLPAFTRQGSHEQFFGPGTRLTVL.